These 29 T cell receptor beta chains share one sample of origin, sequenced in a study of shared clonotypes between healthy human individuals. Clones were sequenced by immunoSEQ multiplex PCR, and TCRdb holds only the in-frame ones, with some missing. The table records 170,000 or so clones, roughly 70% of them present only once. The source material was memory CD4+ T cells sorted from blood. As to subset: CD45RA-negative fraction. These receptors all come from a man aged 25-45 years in good health.

This chain links TRBV7-2 with TRBJ1-5; D is unclear. The germline gives CDR1 SGHTA, CDR2 FQGNSA. V lost 1 base, J lost 6 bases, and 13 bases lay in between. There are 15 residues in the CDR3. The DNA for the CDR3 is TGTGCCAGCAGCTTAGTATCTTCGAGGATTCAGCCCCAGCATTTT. The encoded protein is CASSLVSSRIQPQHF.

The CDR3 nucleotides are TGCGCCAGCAGCTTGGTGGGGACAGGGGCTGGAAACACCATATATTTT. Its protein product is CASSLVGTGAGNTIYF. V usage is TRBV5-1 and J usage is TRBJ1-3; 10 nucleotides align to TRBD1. The CDR3 sequence is 16 residues long. J was trimmed by 2 bases and V by 0 bases; bases with no gene match: 2. Germline V gene data show CDR1 as SGHRS and CDR2 as YFSETQ.

This clone was picked up a small number of times. CDR3 protein: CASSSIRTGSSYEQYF. CDR3 DNA sequence: TGTGCCAGCAGCTCCATTAGGACAGGTAGCTCCTACGAGCAGTACTTC. The gene calls are TRBV28 and TRBJ2-7; 7 bases are shared with TRBD1. Per the germline V gene, CDR1 is MDHEN and CDR2 is SYDVKM. The J segment lost 0 bases and the V segment lost 6 bases, leaving 11 bases of the junction unmatched. The CDR3 spans 16 residues.

This sequence joins TRBV19 and TRBJ2-1; TRBD2 agrees at 7 bases. CDR1 is LNHDA and CDR2 is SQIVND in the germline V gene (reference sequence). The V gene end was trimmed by 7 bases and the J gene end by 6 bases; junction bases not matched to a gene: 9. The CDR3 contains 14 residues. The CDR3 loop reads CASTPVAGINEQFF. The CDR3 nucleotides are TGTGCCAGTACCCCGGTAGCGGGCATCAATGAGCAGTTCTTC.

The gene calls are TRBV28 and TRBJ1-2; D gene ambiguous. The CDR3 length is 12 residues. Germline lookup yields CDR1 MDHEN and CDR2 SYDVKM. V was pared by 5 bases and J by 10 bases, with 14 bases between. The CDR3 is CASSIQTSVYTF. CDR3 in DNA: TGTGCCAGCAGTATCCAGACATCGGTCTACACCTTC.

The chain couples TRBV27 to TRBJ2-1; perhaps D is TRBD1 or TRBD2 (5 bases each). The CDR3 spans 14 residues. Germline V gene lookup returns CDR1 MNHEY and CDR2 SMNVEV (reference sequence). Deletions cut 6 bases from V and 5 bases from J, with 14 bases between. CDR3 sequence: CASRTGTSNNEQFF. In DNA, the CDR3 is TGTGCCAGCAGGACCGGGACGTCCAACAATGAGCAGTTCTTC.

The rearrangement uses TRBV29-1 and TRBJ1-4; 8 bases line up with TRBD1. Trimming took 6 bases from V and 7 from J; bases not matched to a gene: 13. This CDR3 is 15 amino acids long. CDR1 SQVTM and CDR2 ANQGSEA come from the germline V gene. The CDR3 DNA sequence: TGCAGCGTCAAGGTATCAGGGGGCGCGCGTGAAAAACTGTTTTTT. Its protein is CSVKVSGGAREKLFF.

The CDR3 is CASSLLLGGENQPQHF. CDR3 nucleotides: TGTGCCAGCAGTTTATTACTGGGAGGGGAGAATCAGCCCCAGCATTTT. This rearrangement joins TRBV28 to TRBJ1-5; possibly TRBD1 for D (5 bases). V was pared by 1 base and J by 4 bases, with 14 bases between. Germline V CDR1 and CDR2: MDHEN, SYDVKM. This CDR3 comprises 16 residues.

This clone was detected only a few times. This chain links TRBV6-5 with TRBJ2-1; 10 nucleotides match TRBD1. This CDR3 spans 13 amino acids. The germline V gene has CDR1 MNHEY and CDR2 SVGAGI. Trimming took 5 bases from V and 12 from J; bases not matched to a gene: 7. The CDR3 region is CASSNDRGRGQFF. In DNA, the CDR3 is TGTGCCAGCAGTAACGACAGGGGGCGTGGGCAGTTCTTC.

This clone was observed a handful of times. The genes are TRBV29-1 and TRBJ1-5, with TRBD1 as a possible D gene (5 bases). There are 12 residues in the CDR3. Germline V gives CDR1 SQVTM, CDR2 ANQGSEA. The V end was cut by 4 bases, the J end by 5 bases, with 9 bases between. This CDR3 reads CSVGSGDQPQHF. For the CDR3, the DNA is TGCAGCGTTGGCTCGGGGGATCAGCCCCAGCATTTT.

The chain employs TRBV5-1 and TRBJ2-7; either TRBD1 or TRBD2 may fit D (5 bases each). Germline CDR1 reads SGHRS; CDR2 reads YFSETQ. The V end lost 8 bases, the J end lost 3 bases, and 18 bases lay between the germline ends. The CDR3 has 14 residues. CDR3 sequence (DNA): TGCGCCAGTAGCCCAAGGGACGAAGGCTACGAGCAGTACTTC. Translating it yields CASSPRDEGYEQYF.

V gene TRBV28 combines with J gene TRBJ2-7, with unresolved D. The CDR3 length is 13 residues. Trimming took off 4 bases at V and 2 bases at J, with 9 bases between the two ends. The germline V gene encodes CDR1 MDHEN and CDR2 SYDVKM. The CDR3 region is CASSSRNPYEQYF. Here the CDR3 DNA reads TGTGCCAGCAGTTCACGGAATCCCTACGAGCAGTACTTC.

The gene calls are TRBV6-6 and TRBJ2-4, with D possibly being TRBD2 (5 bases). Trimming cost V 2 bases and J 4 bases, with 12 bases left between them. Per the germline V gene, CDR1 is MNHNY and CDR2 is SVGAGI (reference sequence). This CDR3 has 15 amino acids. CDR3 bases: TGTGCCAGCAGTTACGATGGGAGCCGTAAAAACATTCAGTACTTC. Translation gives CASSYDGSRKNIQYF.

Regarding this clone: Other DNA sequences from this sample encode an identical CDR3 as well. The V call is TRBV7-8, the J call TRBJ2-1, with unresolved D. The CDR3 covers 13 residues. V was pared by 1 base and J by 3 bases, with 4 bases between. From germline, CDR1 is SGHVS and CDR2 FQNEAQ. CDR3 amino acids: CASSLGDYNEQFF. CDR3 bases: TGTGCCAGCAGCTTAGGGGACTACAATGAGCAGTTCTTC.

The chain recombines TRBV10-1 with TRBJ2-1; TRBD2 matches 12 bases. The CDR3 covers 16 residues. The junction had 7 bases not matched to a gene; V was cut back by 4 bases and J by 6 bases. Germline V gives CDR1 WNHNN, CDR2 SYGVQD (reference sequence). CDR3 in DNA: TGCGCCAGCAGTGGATCTGGGACTAGCGGGCTCAATGAGCAGTTCTTC. Translation gives CASSGSGTSGLNEQFF.

V and J are TRBV28 and TRBJ1-1; weak D call: TRBD1 (6 bases). Trimming stripped 4 bases from V and 2 bases from J, with 17 bases between. In germline, CDR1 is MDHEN, CDR2 SYDVKM. CDR3 length equals 16 residues. CDR3 coding DNA: TGTGCCAGCAGTTCTCTAAGGGGGGGTAGAAACACTGAAGCTTTCTTT. Protein product: CASSSLRGGRNTEAFF.

V and J are TRBV7-2 and TRBJ1-2; 9 bases fit TRBD1. Germline assignment: CDR1 SGHTA and CDR2 FQGNSA. With 2 bases clipped from V and 4 bases from J, the junction kept 14 bases outside the gene matches. CDR3 length: 18 residues. DNA of the CDR3: TGTGCCAGCAGCTTAAGGCCCGCCGGACAGGGGCGCCCCTATGGCTACACCTTC. Translated, it gives CASSLRPAGQGRPYGYTF.

The gene calls are TRBV11-2 and TRBJ2-1; TRBD2 agrees at 7 bases. V lost 1 base to trimming and J lost 3 bases; unmatched junction nucleotides: 6. This CDR3 is 16 amino acids long. The germline V gene has CDR1 SGHAT and CDR2 FQNNGV. The CDR3 DNA reads as TGTGCCAGCAGCTTAGTGCGGGGGACTCACTACAATGAGCAGTTCTTC. Protein sequence: CASSLVRGTHYNEQFF.

V gene TRBV11-2 combines with J gene TRBJ2-3; the D is unclear. The CDR3 is made up of 14 amino acids. From germline, CDR1 is SGHAT and CDR2 FQNNGV. Trimming shortened V by 5 bases and J by 7 bases, and 16 bases separated the two germline ends. CDR3 nucleotides: TGTGCCAGCAGCCCACCGAATCTCGCCTATACGCAGTATTTT. Translating gives CASSPPNLAYTQYF. The whole variable domain, remainder taken from reference TRBV11-2 and TRBJ2-3, is EAGVAQSPRYKIIEKRQSVAFWCNPISGHATLYWYQQILGQGPKLLIQFQNNGVVDDSQLPKDRFSAERLKGVDSTLKIQPAKLEDSAVYLCASSPPNLAYTQYFGPGTRLTVL.

In this sample, this clone turned up once. The V gene is TRBV7-6, the J gene TRBJ2-2, with 11 bases fitting TRBD2. Germline values: CDR1 SGHVS, CDR2 FNYEAQ. With 5 bases clipped from V and 1 base from J, the junction kept 12 bases outside the gene matches. The CDR3 runs to 19 residues. The CDR3 is CASSLRPVGTSGNTGELFF. The DNA for the CDR3 is TGTGCCAGCAGCCTCCGCCCGGTTGGGACTAGCGGGAACACCGGGGAGCTGTTTTTT.

The chain links TRBV28 to TRBJ1-5, with a possible D match to TRBD1 (5 bases). CDR1 is MDHEN and CDR2 is SYDVKM in the germline V gene. This CDR3 has 14 residues. The V gene lost 8 bases and the J gene lost 2 bases, with 13 bases spanning the gap. The CDR3 DNA sequence: TGTGCCAGCGGGGGAGTCGCCCGCAATCAGCCCCAGCATTTT. It codes for CASGGVARNQPQHF. The variable domain in full, with the rest retrieved from reference TRBV28 and TRBJ1-5, is DVKVTQSSRYLVKRTGEKVFLECVQDMDHENMFWYRQDPGLGLRLIYFSYDVKMKEKGDIPEGYSVSREKKERFSLILESASTNQTSMYLCASGGVARNQPQHFGDGTRLSIL.

J is TRBJ2-7 and V is TRBV6-5; no reliable D call. The CDR3 is 14 amino acids. Germline lookup yields CDR1 MNHEY and CDR2 SVGAGI. Between the trimmed V and J ends, which lost 0 bases and 2 bases, there was a span of 8 bases. This CDR3 is CASSYSAQTYEQYF. The CDR3 bases are TGTGCCAGCAGTTACTCGGCTCAGACCTACGAGCAGTACTTC.

This clone was observed a few times. V gene TRBV29-1 combines with J gene TRBJ2-3, with 7 bases identical to TRBD2. V was pared by 4 bases and J by 2 bases, with 9 bases of the junction left unmatched. The CDR3 has 15 amino acids. Per the germline V gene, CDR1 is SQVTM and CDR2 is ANQGSEA. The CDR3: CSVVVASGDTDTQYF. CDR3 coding DNA: TGCAGCGTTGTTGTAGCAAGCGGGGACACAGATACGCAGTATTTT.

The chain combines TRBV11-2 with TRBJ2-1, with a tentative D call TRBD1 (5 bases). The V end lost 3 bases, the J end lost 10 bases, and 16 bases lay between the germline ends. Germline CDR1 SGHAT, CDR2 FQNNGV. The CDR3 spans 14 residues. CDR3: CASSFPDSRIEQFF. DNA of the CDR3: TGTGCCAGCAGCTTCCCTGACAGCCGAATCGAGCAGTTCTTC.

The chain employs TRBV4-3 and TRBJ2-7, with 9 bases aligning to TRBD1. CDR1 is LGHNA and CDR2 is YSLEER in the germline V gene. The CDR3 has 14 amino acids. V lost 4 bases to trimming and J lost 5 bases; unmatched junction nucleotides: 6. The CDR3 loop is CASSLRDRVNEQYF. The CDR3 DNA reads TGCGCCAGCAGCCTACGGGACAGGGTCAACGAGCAGTACTTC.

The chain couples TRBV19 to TRBJ2-1; D remains unclear. Germline V lookup: CDR1 LNHDA, CDR2 SQIVND (reference sequence). Trimming removed 5 bases at V and 6 bases at J, with 14 bases between. The CDR3 extends over 14 amino acids. The CDR3 spells CASSVDPDRNEQFF. In DNA form, the CDR3 reads TGTGCCAGTAGTGTGGATCCCGACCGCAATGAGCAGTTCTTC.

Concerning this clone itself: Germline and junction disagree at one end, which may indicate a read error. V usage is TRBV5-3 and J usage is TRBJ2-5, with 7 bases that match TRBD2. TRBV5-3 is sorted into the ORF group, with uncertain function. The CDR3 contains 14 residues. The CDR3 sequence is CASSLFGRSETQYF. The CDR3 DNA sequence: TGTGCCAGCAGCTTGTTCGGGAGGTCAGAGACCCAGTACTTC.

V gene TRBV2 combines with J gene TRBJ2-7; D not resolved. The CDR3 sequence is 15 residues long. Trimming took off 3 bases at V and 0 bases at J, with 12 bases between the two ends. Germline lookup yields CDR1 SNHLY and CDR2 FYNNEI. In DNA form, the CDR3 reads TGTGCCAGCAGTGATCAGGCTTTCAACTCCTACGAGCAGTACTTC. It is translated as CASSDQAFNSYEQYF.

V is TRBV2 and J is TRBJ2-3; weak D call: TRBD2 (6 bases). Germline V gene lookup returns CDR1 SNHLY and CDR2 FYNNEI. V gave up 8 bases and J gave up 4 bases, with 16 bases separating them. The CDR3 extends over 14 amino acids. The CDR3 DNA reads TGTGCCAGCCGTGGGACTCGGGGTCCAGATACGCAGTATTTT. This sequence encodes CASRGTRGPDTQYF.